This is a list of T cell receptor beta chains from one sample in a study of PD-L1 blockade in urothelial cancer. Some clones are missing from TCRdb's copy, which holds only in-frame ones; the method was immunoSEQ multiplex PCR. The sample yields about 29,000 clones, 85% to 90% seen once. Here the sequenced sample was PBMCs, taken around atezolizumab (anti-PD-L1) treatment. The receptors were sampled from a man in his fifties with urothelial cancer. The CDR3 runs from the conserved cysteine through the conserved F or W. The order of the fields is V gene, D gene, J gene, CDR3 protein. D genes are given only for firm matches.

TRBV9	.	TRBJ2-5	CASSPSRQHQETQYF
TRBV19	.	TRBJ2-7	CASSIGLASYEQYF
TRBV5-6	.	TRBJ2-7	CASSLSGDLDEQYF
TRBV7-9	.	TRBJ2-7	CASSLGRVSYEQYF
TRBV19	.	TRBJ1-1	CASASSLRNTEAFF
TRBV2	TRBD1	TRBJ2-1	CASYRGNEQFF
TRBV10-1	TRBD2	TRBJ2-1	CASSERTSGLNEQFF
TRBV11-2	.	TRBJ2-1	CASTNPQSSYNEQFF
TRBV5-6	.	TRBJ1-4	CASSLAGVGEKLFF
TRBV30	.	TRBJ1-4	CAWSEATSREEKLFF
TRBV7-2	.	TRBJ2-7	CASSPLYGEQYF
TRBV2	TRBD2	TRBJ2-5	CASRAGLPQETQYF
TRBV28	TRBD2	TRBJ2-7	CASSFEASGRRGGLEQYF
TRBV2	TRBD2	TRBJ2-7	CASKLAGGSSYEQYF
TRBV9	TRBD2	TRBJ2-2	CASSLTSGGANTGELFF
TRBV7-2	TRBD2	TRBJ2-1	CASSLDGGAGYEQFF
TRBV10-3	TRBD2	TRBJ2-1	CAISDSGRSSYNEQFF
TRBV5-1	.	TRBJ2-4	CASSPRLAKNIQYF
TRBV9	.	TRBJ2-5	CASSVGPSRETQYF
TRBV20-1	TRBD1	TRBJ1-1	CSADRGVEAFF
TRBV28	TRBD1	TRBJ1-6	CASSSPTGAADNSPLHF
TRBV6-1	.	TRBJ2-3	CASKELAAGPDTQYF
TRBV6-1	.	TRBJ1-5	CASSEARGRANSNQPQHF
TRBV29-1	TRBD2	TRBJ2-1	CSSSGAGGHNEQFF
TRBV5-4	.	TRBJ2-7	CASSLMRYVTYEQYF
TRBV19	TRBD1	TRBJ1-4	CASRPHGGQGLGEKLFF
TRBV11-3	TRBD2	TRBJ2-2	CASSLVGTSGRVGELFF
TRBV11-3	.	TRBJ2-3	CASSLGGRTDTQYF
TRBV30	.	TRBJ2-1	CALRPGVFSYNEQFF
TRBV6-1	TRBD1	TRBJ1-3	CASTTGGSGNTIYF
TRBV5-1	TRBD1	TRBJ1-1	CASSWGQMNTEAFF
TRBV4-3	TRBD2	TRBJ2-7	CASSHGLAGGNEQYF
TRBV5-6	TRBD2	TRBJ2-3	CASSETSGGRDTQYF
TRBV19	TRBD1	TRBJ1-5	CASSIADRGLQPQHF
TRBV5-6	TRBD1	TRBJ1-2	CASSTGTGYYGYTF
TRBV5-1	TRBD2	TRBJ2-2	CASSSKRGDTGELFF
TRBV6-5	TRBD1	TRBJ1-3	CASSSTGNSGNTIYF
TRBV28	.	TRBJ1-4	CASSLGGRREKLFF
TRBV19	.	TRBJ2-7	CASSMNPGPPYEQYF
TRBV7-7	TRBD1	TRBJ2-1	CASSRDRGSYNEQFF
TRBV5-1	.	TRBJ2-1	CASSPTGAVYNEQFF
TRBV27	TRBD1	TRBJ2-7	CASSLRAFRDSGEQYF
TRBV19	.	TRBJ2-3	CASSIEAGRTDTQYF
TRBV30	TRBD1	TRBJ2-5	CAWSEDRVETQYF
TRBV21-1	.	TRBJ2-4	CASSKEPGTKNIQYF
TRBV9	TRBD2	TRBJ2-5	CASSASGTIQETQYF
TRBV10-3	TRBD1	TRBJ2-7	CAISESWTGGRDEQYF
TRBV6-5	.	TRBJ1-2	CASSYGQFDYGYTF
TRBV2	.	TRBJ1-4	CASSEARVWDGGEKLFF
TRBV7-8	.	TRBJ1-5	CASSQRREGGQPQHF
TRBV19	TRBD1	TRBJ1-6	CASSPPTGGTYNSPLHF
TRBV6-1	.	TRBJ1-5	CASSESSRISNQPQHF
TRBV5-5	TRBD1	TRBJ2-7	CASSPTGKSSYEQYF
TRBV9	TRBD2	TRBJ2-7	CASSVGAARGGEQYF
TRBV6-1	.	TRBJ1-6	CASSERDSDSPLHF
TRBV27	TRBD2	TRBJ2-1	CASSFDLAGLNEQFF
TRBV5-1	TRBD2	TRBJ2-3	CASSRGRGDGERGGDTQYF
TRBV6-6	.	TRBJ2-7	CASSSPTVGVSYEQYF
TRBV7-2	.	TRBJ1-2	CASSKAGRYGYTF
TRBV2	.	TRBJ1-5	CASSELGFDQPQHF